These 30 T cell receptor beta chains originate from one sample sequenced in a study of blood T cell repertoires in COVID-19. Repertoires were generated with immunoSEQ multiplex PCR, while TCRdb's copy carries only in-frame clones and drops some. This table holds more than 150,000 clones, over 80% found once. Specimen: PBMCs or T cells enriched from blood (not recorded which). These receptors were taken from a woman in her fifties or sixties who had recovered from COVID-19.

The chain has TRBV25-1 and TRBJ1-2, with D hard to call. V was shortened by 1 base and J by 4 bases, with 13 bases between the two germline ends. The length of the CDR3 is 15 residues. Germline CDR1 is MGHDK and CDR2 is SYGVNS. CDR3 DNA: TGTGCCAGCAGTGAATTAGCTGCGGGTATCTATGGCTACACCTTC. It yields the protein CASSELAAGIYGYTF.

The V and J genes are TRBV27 and TRBJ1-2, with D perhaps TRBD1 (5 bases). This CDR3 comprises 14 residues. CDR1 is MNHEY and CDR2 is SMNVEV in the germline V gene (reference sequence). V was shortened by 3 bases and J by 4 bases, with 12 bases between the two germline ends. The CDR3 bases are TGTGCCAGCAGTTTTCAGGGCAGCATCTATGGCTACACCTTC. The encoded protein is CASSFQGSIYGYTF.

The rearrangement uses TRBV18 and TRBJ1-4, with 8 bases fitting TRBD1. The germline gives CDR1 KGHSH, CDR2 LQKENI. The CDR3 contains 16 residues. V was pared by 3 bases and J by 6 bases, with 9 bases of the junction left unmatched. Written as DNA, the CDR3 is TGTGCCAGCTCACCGAACAGGGGGGCTATGGATGAAAAACTGTTTTTT. Encoded protein: CASSPNRGAMDEKLFF.

V gene TRBV20-1 combines with J gene TRBJ2-1, with 7 bases fitting TRBD1. Germline V gene data show CDR1 as DFQATT and CDR2 as SNEGSKA (reference sequence). V was clipped by 3 bases and J by 7 bases; unmatched bases: 6. This CDR3 contains 13 residues. CDR3 sequence reads: CSASEDRLNEQFF. Here the CDR3 DNA reads TGCAGTGCTAGTGAGGACAGGTTGAATGAGCAGTTCTTC.

This CDR3 reads CAISERESRTGELFF. The CDR3 bases are TGTGCCATCAGTGAGCGGGAGTCAAGGACCGGGGAGCTGTTTTTT. This chain uses TRBV10-3 with TRBJ2-2; a possible D gene is TRBD2 (6 bases). The CDR3 runs to 15 residues. V was clipped by 2 bases and J by 5 bases, with 12 bases between them. Germline-derived CDR1 and CDR2 are ENHRY and SYGVKD.

The chain is built from TRBV28 and TRBJ1-5, with no clear D. Germline V gene lookup returns CDR1 MDHEN and CDR2 SYDVKM. Trimming cost V 5 bases and J 0 bases, with 5 bases left between them. The CDR3 covers 13 residues. This CDR3 is CASSPYSNQPQHF. The CDR3 nucleotides are TGTGCCAGCAGTCCGTATAGCAATCAGCCCCAGCATTTT. Full variable domain (missing parts from reference TRBV28 and TRBJ1-5): DVKVTQSSRYLVKRTGEKVFLECVQDMDHENMFWYRQDPGLGLRLIYFSYDVKMKEKGDIPEGYSVSREKKERFSLILESASTNQTSMYLCASSPYSNQPQHFGDGTRLSIL.

This clone was recorded a few times. The chain links TRBV19 to TRBJ1-4; no clear D. The CDR3 covers 14 residues. V dropped 10 bases and J dropped 6 bases, with 18 bases sitting between them. CDR1 is LNHDA, CDR2 SQIVND, per germline (reference sequence). CDR3 in amino acids: CATASRVLYEKLFF. CDR3 in DNA: TGTGCCACCGCGTCCCGGGTTCTGTATGAAAAACTGTTTTTT.

The chain employs TRBV21-1 and TRBJ2-7; TRBD2, as called in the table, went unchecked against the DNA. TRBV21-1 is shown as a pseudogene. This CDR3 comprises 18 residues. The CDR3 is CASSKHLLTLAGVDEQYF. The CDR3 DNA is TGTGCCAGCAGCAAGCACCTACTAACCCTAGCGGGAGTTGACGAGCAGTACTTC.

The chain joins TRBV5-1 to TRBJ1-2; D gene uncertain. Germline V gives CDR1 SGHRS, CDR2 YFSETQ. V was trimmed by 0 bases and J by 1 base, leaving 10 bases between them. This CDR3 is 15 amino acids long. The DNA of the CDR3 is TGCGCCAGCAGCTTGGGAGACACCTTTAACTATGGCTACACCTTC. Translating gives CASSLGDTFNYGYTF.

The chain joins TRBV27 to TRBJ1-2, with 8 nucleotides matching TRBD1. Trimming took 6 bases from V and 2 from J; bases not matched to a gene: 5. Germline CDR1 and CDR2: MNHEY and SMNVEV (reference sequence). The CDR3 loop spans 14 amino acids. DNA for the CDR3: TGTGCCAGCAGACGACAGGGGCCGAACTATGGCTACACCTTC. Translating gives CASRRQGPNYGYTF.

The chain carries TRBV4-1 and TRBJ1-1; D is ambiguous. The germline CDR1 and CDR2 sequences are MGHRA and YSYEKL. Between the trimmed V and J ends, which lost 0 bases and 10 bases, there was a span of 12 bases. The CDR3 has 13 residues. The CDR3 spells CASSQEPGSGAFF. The CDR3 bases are TGCGCCAGCAGCCAAGAACCCGGGAGTGGAGCTTTCTTT.

The chain has TRBV7-9 and TRBJ1-5; D not resolved. Germline-derived CDR1 and CDR2 are SEHNR and FQNEAQ (reference sequence). The CDR3 spans 16 residues. V was pared by 0 bases and J by 5 bases, with 14 bases between. CDR3 in DNA: TGTGCCAGCAGCTTAGCGCAGGCCGGGGTGGATCAGCCCCAGCATTTT. This codes for CASSLAQAGVDQPQHF. The full variable domain, its missing parts supplied by reference TRBV7-9 and TRBJ1-5, is DTGVSQNPRHKITKRGQNVTFRCDPISEHNRLYWYRQTLGQGPEFLTYFQNEAQLEKSRLLSDRFSAERPKGSFSTLEIQRTEQGDSAMYLCASSLAQAGVDQPQHFGDGTRLSIL.

V is TRBV4-1 and J is TRBJ2-2; D unclear. The germline CDR1 and CDR2 sequences are MGHRA and YSYEKL. V shed 3 bases and J shed 3 bases, with 5 bases lying between them. The CDR3 length is 13 residues. The CDR3, as DNA: TGCGCCAGCAGCCAGTTATACACCGGGGAGCTGTTTTTT. It encodes CASSQLYTGELFF.

The chain joins TRBV18 to TRBJ1-3; a weak D match, TRBD1 (6 bases). The germline V gene has CDR1 KGHSH and CDR2 LQKENI. The V gene lost 3 bases and the J gene lost 0 bases, with 18 bases spanning the gap. CDR3 length: 18 amino acids. CDR3 residues: CASSPPRDTWSSGNTIYF. DNA for the CDR3: TGTGCCAGCTCACCCCCCCGGGACACATGGAGCTCTGGAAACACCATATATTTT. The full variable domain, rest sourced from reference TRBV18 and TRBJ1-3, is NAGVMQNPRHLVRRRGQEARLRCSPMKGHSHVYWYRQLPEEGLKFMVYLQKENIIDESGMPKERFSAEFPKEGPSILRIQQVVRGDSAAYFCASSPPRDTWSSGNTIYFGEGSWLTVV.

In its sample, this clone was seen a few times. The J gene is TRBJ1-4, the V gene TRBV14; perhaps TRBD1 as D (6 bases). V was shortened by 4 bases and J by 8 bases, with 11 bases between the two germline ends. There are 13 residues in the CDR3. Germline assignment: CDR1 SGHDN and CDR2 FVKESK. The CDR3 nucleotides are TGTGCCAGCAGCCTCAGGGGCGTAGAAAAACTGTTTTTT. The encoded protein is CASSLRGVEKLFF.

The rearrangement joins TRBV6-5 to TRBJ2-1, with D hard to call. The CDR3 contains 13 residues. V lost 8 bases, J lost 3 bases, and 11 bases lay in between. The germline CDR1 and CDR2 sequences are MNHEY and SVGAGI. CDR3 coding DNA: TGTGCCAGCCTTGGCAGTTACTACAATGAGCAGTTCTTC. This codes for CASLGSYYNEQFF.

This chain uses TRBV19 with TRBJ1-2; a possible D gene is TRBD1 (6 bases). The CDR3 is 15 residues long. Germline CDR1 is LNHDA and CDR2 is SQIVND (reference sequence). V was trimmed by 5 bases and J by 5 bases, leaving 18 bases between them. In DNA form, the CDR3 reads TGTGCCAGTAGTTTCGCTAACAGGGTACATTATGGCTACACCTTC. Translating it yields CASSFANRVHYGYTF.

This clone was seen a few times. The chain links TRBV5-1 to TRBJ1-2; weak D call: TRBD1 (5 bases). The CDR3 runs to 15 residues. Trimming removed 4 bases at V and 5 bases at J, with 18 bases between. Germline loops: CDR1 SGHRS, CDR2 YFSETQ. The CDR3 reads CASSAGPTLEYGYTF. CDR3 bases: TGCGCCAGCAGCGCGGGACCGACTCTAGAATATGGCTACACCTTC.

This clone was seen at least ten times. Germline and junction disagree at one end, which may indicate a read error. The chain joins TRBV2 to TRBJ2-1, with 11 positions matching TRBD2. The CDR3 covers 13 residues. The germline gives CDR1 SNHLY, CDR2 FYNNEI. The CDR3 region is CASSEGLAGEQFF. CDR3 DNA sequence: TGTGCCAGCAGCGAAGGACTAGCGGGCGAGCAGTTCTTC.

This clone was counted ten times or more. Other DNA sequences in this specimen translate into the identical CDR3. The chain uses TRBV28 and TRBJ1-5, with 7 positions matching TRBD1. The germline V gene has CDR1 MDHEN and CDR2 SYDVKM. The length of the CDR3 is 15 residues. Trimming took 4 bases from V and 4 from J; bases not matched to a gene: 7. The CDR3: CASSSAYRGNQPQHF. The CDR3 DNA reads TGTGCCAGCAGTTCCGCGTACAGGGGTAATCAGCCCCAGCATTTT.

The chain has TRBV24-1 and TRBJ2-7; 8 bases are shared with TRBD1. V dropped 8 bases and J dropped 4; count of bases not matched to a gene: 3. The CDR3 loop spans 12 amino acids. Germline CDR1 and CDR2: KGHDR and SFDVKD. CDR3 coding DNA: TGTGCCACCAAGGACAGGGCTTACGAGCAGTACTTC. This codes for CATKDRAYEQYF.

The chain joins TRBV18 to TRBJ1-1, with a possible D match to TRBD1 (6 bases). Trimming pared 3 bases from V and 8 bases from J, leaving 10 bases between. This CDR3 has 12 residues. Germline assignment: CDR1 KGHSH and CDR2 LQKENI. This CDR3 reads CASSPGQTEAFF. CDR3 in DNA: TGTGCCAGCTCACCCGGACAGACAGAAGCTTTCTTT. The full variable domain, its missing parts supplied by reference TRBV18 and TRBJ1-1, is NAGVMQNPRHLVRRRGQEARLRCSPMKGHSHVYWYRQLPEEGLKFMVYLQKENIIDESGMPKERFSAEFPKEGPSILRIQQVVRGDSAAYFCASSPGQTEAFFGQGTRLTVV.

The genes are TRBV4-2 and TRBJ1-2; D is unclear. This CDR3 comprises 16 residues. V dropped 4 bases and J dropped 0 bases, with 15 bases sitting between them. Germline values: CDR1 LGHNA, CDR2 YNFKEQ. The CDR3 coding sequence is TGTGCCAGCAGCCTGCATACGAGGGCCGCTAACTATGGCTACACCTTC. It specifies CASSLHTRAANYGYTF.

This clone was found once. V gene TRBV5-1 combines with J gene TRBJ2-7, with 8 bases that match TRBD1. This CDR3 region has 13 residues. V lost 3 bases to trimming and J lost 5 bases; unmatched junction nucleotides: 4. Germline loops: CDR1 SGHRS, CDR2 YFSETQ. The chain's CDR3 is CASSSGQGNEQYF. The CDR3 DNA reads as TGCGCCAGCAGCTCCGGACAGGGAAACGAGCAGTACTTC.

The chain uses TRBV14 and TRBJ1-1, with TRBD1 as a possible D gene (5 bases). This CDR3 has 14 amino acids. The V gene lost 7 bases and the J gene lost 2 bases, with 14 bases spanning the gap. Germline CDR1 reads SGHDN; CDR2 reads FVKESK. The CDR3 region is CASNKGQPNTEAFF. The CDR3 DNA is TGTGCCAGCAATAAGGGGCAGCCTAACACTGAAGCTTTCTTT.

The chain joins TRBV18 to TRBJ2-2, with 9 bases matching TRBD1. Germline CDR1 and CDR2: KGHSH and LQKENI. The CDR3 sequence is 16 residues long. Unmatched junction bases numbered 5, after V lost 0 bases and J lost 6 bases. The CDR3 DNA sequence: TGTGCCAGCTCACCACCGGGACAGGGTGGCTCCGGGGAGCTGTTTTTT. Residues: CASSPPGQGGSGELFF. The full variable domain, rest sourced from reference TRBV18 and TRBJ2-2, is NAGVMQNPRHLVRRRGQEARLRCSPMKGHSHVYWYRQLPEEGLKFMVYLQKENIIDESGMPKERFSAEFPKEGPSILRIQQVVRGDSAAYFCASSPPGQGGSGELFFGEGSRLTVL.

This rearrangement joins TRBV7-8 to TRBJ2-1, with 7 positions matching TRBD1. J was trimmed by 0 bases and V by 4 bases; bases with no gene match: 9. Per the germline V gene, CDR1 is SGHVS and CDR2 is FQNEAQ. The CDR3 consists of 17 residues. The CDR3 reads CASSSDRNEGSYNEQFF. Written as DNA, the CDR3 is TGTGCCAGCAGCTCGGACAGGAACGAGGGCTCCTACAATGAGCAGTTCTTC.

The chain uses TRBV6-6 and TRBJ2-7, with D perhaps TRBD2 (6 bases). Trimming took 6 bases from V and 3 from J, leaving 9 bases between them. Germline V CDR1 and CDR2: MNHNY, SVGAGI (reference sequence). The CDR3 loop spans 12 amino acids. The CDR3 is CASSRGLYEQYF. In DNA form, the CDR3 reads TGTGCCAGCAGCCGGGGACTCTACGAGCAGTACTTC.

This sequence joins TRBV28 and TRBJ2-3; TRBD2 matches 10 bases. J gave up 2 bases and V 2 bases, and 4 bases lay outside the gene matches. The CDR3 sequence is 16 residues long. CDR1 and CDR2 (germline): MDHEN, SYDVKM. This CDR3 is CASSLAGLATTDTQYF. DNA of the CDR3: TGTGCCAGCAGTTTAGCGGGACTAGCGACCACAGATACGCAGTATTTT.

The chain has TRBV7-2 and TRBJ2-1; 7 nucleotides match TRBD2. The CDR3 runs 17 residues. J lost 5 bases, V lost 5 bases, and 15 bases had no gene match. CDR1 SGHTA and CDR2 FQGNSA come from the germline V gene. Written as DNA, the CDR3 is TGTGCCAGCAGCCCACGCCGCGGGGGACTCGACAACAATGAGCAGTTCTTC. This encodes CASSPRRGGLDNNEQFF.